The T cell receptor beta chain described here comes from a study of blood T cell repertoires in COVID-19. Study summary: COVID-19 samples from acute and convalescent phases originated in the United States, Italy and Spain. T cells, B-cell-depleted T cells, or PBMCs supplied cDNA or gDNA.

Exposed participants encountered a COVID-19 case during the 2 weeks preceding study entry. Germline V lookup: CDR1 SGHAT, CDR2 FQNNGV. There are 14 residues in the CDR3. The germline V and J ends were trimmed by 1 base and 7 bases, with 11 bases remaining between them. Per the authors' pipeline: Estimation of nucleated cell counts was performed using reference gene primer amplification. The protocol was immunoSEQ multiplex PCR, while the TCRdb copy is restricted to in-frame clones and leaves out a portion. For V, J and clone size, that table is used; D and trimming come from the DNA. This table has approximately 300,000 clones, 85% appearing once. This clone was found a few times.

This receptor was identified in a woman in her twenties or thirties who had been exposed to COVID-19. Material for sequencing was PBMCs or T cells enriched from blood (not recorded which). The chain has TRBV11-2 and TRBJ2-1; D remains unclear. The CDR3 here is CASSLVVSENEQFF. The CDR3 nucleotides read TGTGCCAGCAGCTTAGTGGTGAGTGAGAATGAGCAGTTCTTC. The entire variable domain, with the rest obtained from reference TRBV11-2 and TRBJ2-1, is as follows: EAGVAQSPRYKIIEKRQSVAFWCNPISGHATLYWYQQILGQGPKLLIQFQNNGVVDDSQLPKDRFSAERLKGVDSTLKIQPAKLEDSAVYLCASSLVVSENEQFFGPGTRLTVL.